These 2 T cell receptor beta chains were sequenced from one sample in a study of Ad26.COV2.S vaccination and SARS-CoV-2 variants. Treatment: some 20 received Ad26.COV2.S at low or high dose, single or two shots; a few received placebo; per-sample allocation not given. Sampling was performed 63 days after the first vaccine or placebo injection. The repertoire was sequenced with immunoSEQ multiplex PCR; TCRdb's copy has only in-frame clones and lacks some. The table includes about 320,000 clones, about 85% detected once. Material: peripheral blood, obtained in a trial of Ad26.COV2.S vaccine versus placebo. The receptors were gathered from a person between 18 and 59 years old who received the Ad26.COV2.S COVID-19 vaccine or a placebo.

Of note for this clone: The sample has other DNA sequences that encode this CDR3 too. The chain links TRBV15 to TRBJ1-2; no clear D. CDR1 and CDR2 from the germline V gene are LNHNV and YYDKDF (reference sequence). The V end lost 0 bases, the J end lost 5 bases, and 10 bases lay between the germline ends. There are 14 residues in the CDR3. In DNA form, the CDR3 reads TGTGCCACCAGCAGAGAGGGTACGGGGTATGGCTACACCTTC. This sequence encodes CATSREGTGYGYTF.

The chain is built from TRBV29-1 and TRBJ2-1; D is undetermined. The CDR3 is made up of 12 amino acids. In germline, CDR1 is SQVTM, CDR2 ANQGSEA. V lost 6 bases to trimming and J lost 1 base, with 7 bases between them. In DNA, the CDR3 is TGCAGCGTCGTAGGGTCCTACAATGAGCAGTTCTTC. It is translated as CSVVGSYNEQFF.